This is a list of T cell receptor beta chains from one sample in a study of vaccination and CD4 T cells after COVID-19. These receptors' antigens are unknown. A single record per CDR3 protein comes from TCRdb applying MiXCR to the PCR reads. The data hold just under 20,000 distinct CDR3 sequences, with under 30% observed a single time. The sequenced sample consisted of cultured CD4+ T cells from blood. These receptors all come from a human donor with COVID-19. The CDR3 runs from the conserved cysteine through the conserved F or W. A D gene is named only where the DNA matches it firmly. Expanded clones are given a class, and other clones once, few, many or no size at all.

v_gene,abundance,d_gene,j_gene,CDR3nt,CDR3aa
TRBV5-1,NA,TRBD2,TRBJ2-5,TGCGCCAGCAGCTTGCTAGCGGGGAACCAAGAGACCCAGTACTTC,CASSLLAGNQETQYF
TRBV6-4,few,TRBD2,TRBJ2-3,TGTGCCAGCAGCCGGGGGGGCAAGACAGATACGCAGTATTTT,CASSRGGKTDTQYF
TRBV23-1,few,NA,TRBJ2-2,TGCGCCAGCAGTCAACCCGAGGAGGCGAACACCGGGGAGCTGTTTTTT,CASSQPEEANTGELFF
TRBV19,NA,TRBD1,TRBJ1-2,TGTGCCAGTAGTACCGGACAGGTAGCTAACTATGGCTACACCTTC,CASSTGQVANYGYTF
TRBV25-1,few,NA,TRBJ1-6,TGTGCCAGCAGTCCCTCAGGGAACTCACCCCTCCACTTT,CASSPSGNSPLHF
TRBV24-1,NA,NA,TRBJ2-1,TGTGCCACCAGGCGGACAGCCTACAATGAGCAGTTCTTC,CATRRTAYNEQFF
TRBV5-4,once,NA,TRBJ2-7,TGTGCCAGCAGCTTGACAGGGACCTACGAGCAGTACTTC,CASSLTGTYEQYF
TRBV6-1,few,NA,TRBJ1-2,TGTGCCAGCACAATCACGGCCCAGCTGGGGGGCTACACCTTC,CASTITAQLGGYTF
TRBV19,NA,TRBD1,TRBJ2-6,TGTGCCAGTAGTACGGCGACAGGGACGTCTGGGGCCAACGTCCTGACTTTC,CASSTATGTSGANVLTF
TRBV7-2,few,NA,TRBJ2-3,TGTGCCAGCGACCTGGGGCAGGGGCACACAGATACGCAGTATTTT,CASDLGQGHTDTQYF
TRBV2,NA,NA,TRBJ1-1,TGTGCCAGCCAAAAGGATAAGGTTGGCGCTGAAGCTTTCTTT,CASQKDKVGAEAFF
TRBV6-2/TRBV6-3,NA,TRBD1,TRBJ1-6,TGTGCCAGCAGTGTCACCCCGGGACAGAATTCACCCCTCCACTTT,CASSVTPGQNSPLHF
TRBV7-3,once,NA,TRBJ1-5,TGTGCCAGCAGCTTGGTCGGGACGGTTGACTATAGCAATCAGCCCCAGCATTTT,CASSLVGTVDYSNQPQHF
TRBV5-1,NA,TRBD2,TRBJ2-5,TGCGCCAGCAGCTCGGGCCTGACTAGCGGGGCGGAGACCCAGTACTTC,CASSSGLTSGAETQYF
TRBV6-2/TRBV6-3,few,NA,TRBJ2-3,TGTGCCAGCAGTATCGGATCCTTCACAGATACGCAGTATTTT,CASSIGSFTDTQYF
TRBV12-3/TRBV12-4,NA,NA,TRBJ2-6,TGTGCCAGCAGAGAGTTTACAGCTGGGGCCAACGTCCTGACTTTC,CASREFTAGANVLTF
TRBV20-1,few,NA,TRBJ2-1,TGCAGTGCAGAGAGGGGGAATATCAATGAGCAGTTCTTC,CSAERGNINEQFF
TRBV19,NA,TRBD1,TRBJ2-3,TGTGCCAGTAGAAATCGACAGGGAGCAGATACGCAGTATTTT,CASRNRQGADTQYF
TRBV7-6,few,NA,TRBJ2-2,TGTGCCAGCAGCCTGGGGACTGGAGGAGTGGGGGAGCTGTTTTTT,CASSLGTGGVGELFF
TRBV7-8,NA,TRBD1,TRBJ1-5,TGTGCCAGCAGCTTAGGGCAGGGGGAGGGCAATCAGCCCCAGCATTTT,CASSLGQGEGNQPQHF
TRBV11-2,NA,NA,TRBJ1-1,TGTGCCAGCAGCTCACATACAGTAGGCTCTACTGAAGCTTTCTTT,CASSSHTVGSTEAFF
TRBV6-1,medium-sized,NA,TRBJ2-2,TGTGCCAGCAGCAAGACAATCACGAACACCGGGGAGCTGTTTTTT,CASSKTITNTGELFF
TRBV11-2,NA,NA,TRBJ2-5,TGTGCCGGGCTGGTTGGTGAGACCCAGTACTTC,CAGLVGETQYF
TRBV11-2,NA,NA,TRBJ1-1,TGTGCCAGCAGCTTCACCGGGAACACTGAAGCTTTCTTT,CASSFTGNTEAFF
TRBV7-9,NA,TRBD2,TRBJ2-1,TGTGCCAGCAGCTCCAGACCCAGCGGGGGAACCTACAATGAGCAGTTCTTC,CASSSRPSGGTYNEQFF
TRBV9,once,NA,TRBJ1-1,TGTGCCAGCAGCGTAGTGTCGGGGGCTGAAGCTTTCTTT,CASSVVSGAEAFF
TRBV5-1,NA,TRBD2,TRBJ2-7,TGCGCCAGCAGCGCCGGACTAGCGGGGGCCTTCGAGCAGTACTTC,CASSAGLAGAFEQYF
TRBV27,NA,NA,TRBJ1-1,TGTGCCAGCAGTTTTGCAGGGGCTGAGGGAATAGGTGAAGCTTTCTTT,CASSFAGAEGIGEAFF
TRBV27,NA,NA,TRBJ2-1,TGTGCCAGCAGCCACCCCGGCGGCAATGAGCAGTTCTTC,CASSHPGGNEQFF
TRBV6-2/TRBV6-3,NA,NA,TRBJ1-5,TGTGCCAGCATGGAGGGGGGATGGCAGCCCCAGCATTTT,CASMEGGWQPQHF
TRBV6-5,NA,NA,TRBJ1-2,TGTGCCAGCAGTTACTCAGGGGCCGGCTACACCTTC,CASSYSGAGYTF
TRBV19,few,TRBD1,TRBJ1-2,TGTGCCAGCAACCAGAAGGGGACAGCCCTGGGATATGGCTACACCTTC,CASNQKGTALGYGYTF
TRBV6-2/TRBV6-3,few,NA,TRBJ2-2,TGTGCCAGCAGTTACGGAAGGGACGCCGGGGAGCTGTTTTTT,CASSYGRDAGELFF
TRBV18,few,NA,TRBJ2-1,TGTGCCAGCTCACCTAGCGTGGCCCAGGGCGACAATGAGCAGTTCTTC,CASSPSVAQGDNEQFF
TRBV7-2,few,TRBD1,TRBJ2-7,TGTGCCAGCAGCTTAGGGGTTTCCCGGACAGGGTTTCTCTACGAGCAGTACTTC,CASSLGVSRTGFLYEQYF
TRBV4-3,few,NA,TRBJ1-2,TGCGCCAGCAGCCAAGATAGAAGTGGGGCAATATATGGCTACACCTTC,CASSQDRSGAIYGYTF
TRBV6-5,few,TRBD1,TRBJ1-1,TGTGCCAGCAGTTTCCGACTCCAGGGAGGGGGCGCGGCTGAAGCTTTCTTT,CASSFRLQGGGAAEAFF
TRBV28,NA,TRBD1,TRBJ1-2,TGTGCCAGCAGTTCAGGGGGCAGGAGCTACACCTTC,CASSSGGRSYTF
TRBV19,few,NA,TRBJ1-1,TGTGCCAGTAGTCTCGACAGACTTGAAGCTTTCTTT,CASSLDRLEAFF
TRBV5-1,NA,NA,TRBJ2-2,TGCGCCAGCAGCTTATCCCATTTAAACACCGGGGAGCTGTTTTTT,CASSLSHLNTGELFF